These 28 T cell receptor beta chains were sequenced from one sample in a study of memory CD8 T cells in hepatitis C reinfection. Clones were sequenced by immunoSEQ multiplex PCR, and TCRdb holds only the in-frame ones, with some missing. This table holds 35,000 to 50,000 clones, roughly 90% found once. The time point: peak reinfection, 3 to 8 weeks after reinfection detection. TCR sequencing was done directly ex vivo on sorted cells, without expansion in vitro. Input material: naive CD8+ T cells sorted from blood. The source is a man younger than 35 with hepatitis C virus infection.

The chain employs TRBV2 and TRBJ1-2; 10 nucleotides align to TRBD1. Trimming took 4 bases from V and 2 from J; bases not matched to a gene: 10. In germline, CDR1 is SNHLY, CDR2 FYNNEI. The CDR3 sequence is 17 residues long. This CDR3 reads CASSAHRQGASNYGYTF. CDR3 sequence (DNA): TGTGCCAGCAGTGCCCACCGACAGGGGGCATCCAACTATGGCTACACCTTC. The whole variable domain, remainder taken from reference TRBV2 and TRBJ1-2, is EPEVTQTPSHQVTQMGQEVILRCVPISNHLYFYWYRQILGQKVEFLVSFYNNEISEKSEIFDDQFSVERPDGSNFTLKIRSTKLEDSAMYFCASSAHRQGASNYGYTFGSGTRLTVV.

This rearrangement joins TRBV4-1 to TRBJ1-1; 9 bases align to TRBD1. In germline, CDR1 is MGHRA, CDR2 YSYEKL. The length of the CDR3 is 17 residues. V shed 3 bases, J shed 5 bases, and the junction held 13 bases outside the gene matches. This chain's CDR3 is CASSHLAPGQGYTEAFF. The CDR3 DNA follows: TGCGCCAGCAGCCACTTGGCACCGGGACAGGGATATACTGAAGCTTTCTTT.

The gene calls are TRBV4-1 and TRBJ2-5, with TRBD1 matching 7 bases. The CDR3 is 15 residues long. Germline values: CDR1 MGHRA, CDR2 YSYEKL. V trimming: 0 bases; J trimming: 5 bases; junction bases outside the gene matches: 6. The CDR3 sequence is CASSQDRGFGETQYF. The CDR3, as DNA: TGCGCCAGCAGCCAAGACAGGGGGTTCGGCGAGACCCAGTACTTC.

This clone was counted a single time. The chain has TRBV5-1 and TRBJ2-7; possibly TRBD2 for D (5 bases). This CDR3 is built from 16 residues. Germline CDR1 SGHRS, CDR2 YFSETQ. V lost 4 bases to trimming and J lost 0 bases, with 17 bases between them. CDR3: CASSVGLGVPSYEQYF. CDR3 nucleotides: TGCGCCAGCAGCGTGGGTCTGGGAGTGCCCTCCTACGAGCAGTACTTC.

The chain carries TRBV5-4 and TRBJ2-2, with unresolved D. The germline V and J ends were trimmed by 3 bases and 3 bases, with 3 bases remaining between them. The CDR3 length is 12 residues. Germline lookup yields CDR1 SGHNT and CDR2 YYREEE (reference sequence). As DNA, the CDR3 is TGTGCCAGCAGCTCTTACACCGGGGAGCTGTTTTTT. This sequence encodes CASSSYTGELFF.

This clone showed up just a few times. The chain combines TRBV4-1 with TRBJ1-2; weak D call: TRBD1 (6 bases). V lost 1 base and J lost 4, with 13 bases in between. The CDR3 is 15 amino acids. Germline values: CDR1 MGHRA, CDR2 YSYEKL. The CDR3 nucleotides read TGCGCCAGCAGCCAAGCTCTGACAGGCAGCTATGGCTACACCTTC. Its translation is CASSQALTGSYGYTF.

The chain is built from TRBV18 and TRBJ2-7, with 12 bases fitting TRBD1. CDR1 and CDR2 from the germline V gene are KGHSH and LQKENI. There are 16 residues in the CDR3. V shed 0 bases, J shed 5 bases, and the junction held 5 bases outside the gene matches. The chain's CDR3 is CASSPPFGTGGHEQYF. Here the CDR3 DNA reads TGTGCCAGCTCACCACCGTTTGGGACAGGGGGCCACGAGCAGTACTTC.

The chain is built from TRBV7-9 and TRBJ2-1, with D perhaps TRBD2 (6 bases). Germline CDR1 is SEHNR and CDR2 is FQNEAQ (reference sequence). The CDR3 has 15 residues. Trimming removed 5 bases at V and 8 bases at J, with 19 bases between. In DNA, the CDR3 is TGTGCCAGCAGCCCCATTTGGGAGGAGTACGATGAGCAGTTCTTC. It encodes CASSPIWEEYDEQFF.

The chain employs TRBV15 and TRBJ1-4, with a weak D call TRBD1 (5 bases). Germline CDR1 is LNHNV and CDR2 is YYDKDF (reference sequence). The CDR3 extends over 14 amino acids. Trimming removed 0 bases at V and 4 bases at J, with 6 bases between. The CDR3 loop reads CATSREGVNEKLFF. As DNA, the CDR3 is TGTGCCACCAGCAGAGAAGGGGTTAATGAAAAACTGTTTTTT.

The DNA of the CDR3 is TGCGCCAGCAGCCAAGATATAGTAAACAATGAGCAGTTCTTC. Translation: CASSQDIVNNEQFF. V usage is TRBV4-1 and J usage is TRBJ2-1, with D hard to call. Germline V gene lookup returns CDR1 MGHRA and CDR2 YSYEKL. The CDR3 sequence is 14 residues long. Between the trimmed V and J ends, which lost 0 bases and 5 bases, there was a span of 8 bases.

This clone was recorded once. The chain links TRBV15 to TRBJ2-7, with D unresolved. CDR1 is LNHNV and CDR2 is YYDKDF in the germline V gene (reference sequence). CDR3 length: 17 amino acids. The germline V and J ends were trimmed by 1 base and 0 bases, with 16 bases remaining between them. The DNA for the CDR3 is TGTGCCACCAGCAGAGGAGGCCCAGCGCAGTACTCCTACGAGCAGTACGTC. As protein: CATSRGGPAQYSYEQYV.

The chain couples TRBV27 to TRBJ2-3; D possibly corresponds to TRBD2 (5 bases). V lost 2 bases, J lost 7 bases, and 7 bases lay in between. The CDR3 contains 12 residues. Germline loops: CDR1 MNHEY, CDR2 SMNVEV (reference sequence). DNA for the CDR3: TGTGCCAGCAGTTTAGACTACCATACGCAGTATTTT. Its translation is CASSLDYHTQYF.

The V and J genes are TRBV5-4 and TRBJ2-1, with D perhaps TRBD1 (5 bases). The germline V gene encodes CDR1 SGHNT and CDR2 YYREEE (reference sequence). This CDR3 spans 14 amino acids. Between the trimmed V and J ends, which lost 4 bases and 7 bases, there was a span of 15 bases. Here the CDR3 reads CASSPGRGANEQFF. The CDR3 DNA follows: TGTGCCAGCAGCCCCGGTAGGGGTGCGAATGAGCAGTTCTTC.

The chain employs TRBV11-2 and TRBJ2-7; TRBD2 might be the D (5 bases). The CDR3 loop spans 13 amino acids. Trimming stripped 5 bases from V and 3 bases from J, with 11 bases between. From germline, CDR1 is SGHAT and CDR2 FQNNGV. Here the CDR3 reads CASSHGRDYEQYF. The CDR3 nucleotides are TGTGCCAGCAGCCACGGCCGGGACTACGAGCAGTACTTC.

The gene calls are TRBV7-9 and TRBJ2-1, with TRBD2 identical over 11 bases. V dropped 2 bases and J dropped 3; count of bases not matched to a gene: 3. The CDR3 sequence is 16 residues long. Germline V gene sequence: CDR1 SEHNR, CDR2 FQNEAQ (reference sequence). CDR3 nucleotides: TGTGCCAGCAGCTTATCGGGACTAGCGGACTACAATGAGCAGTTCTTC. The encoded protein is CASSLSGLADYNEQFF.

CDR3 loop: CASSAGSTGSDTQYF. The CDR3, as DNA: TGTGCCAGCAGCGCCGGATCCACGGGGTCAGATACGCAGTATTTT. The chain links TRBV9 to TRBJ2-3, with D maybe TRBD2 (5 bases). The germline V gene encodes CDR1 SGDLS and CDR2 YYNGEE. The ends were cut back, 3 bases at V and 4 bases at J, with 15 bases in the middle. The CDR3 extends over 15 amino acids.

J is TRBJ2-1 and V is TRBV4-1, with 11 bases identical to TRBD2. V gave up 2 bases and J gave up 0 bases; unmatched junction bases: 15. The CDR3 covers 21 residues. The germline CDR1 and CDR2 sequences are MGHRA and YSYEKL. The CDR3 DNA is TGCGCCAGCAGCCAAAGGGCCCCCGAATCTAGCGGGGGGAGCTCCTACAATGAGCAGTTCTTC. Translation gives CASSQRAPESSGGSSYNEQFF.

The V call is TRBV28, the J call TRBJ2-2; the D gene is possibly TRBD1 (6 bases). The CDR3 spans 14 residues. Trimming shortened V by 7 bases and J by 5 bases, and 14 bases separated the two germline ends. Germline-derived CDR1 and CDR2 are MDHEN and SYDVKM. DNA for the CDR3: TGTGCCAGCACCACAGGGTTTTTTACCGGGGAGCTGTTTTTT. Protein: CASTTGFFTGELFF.

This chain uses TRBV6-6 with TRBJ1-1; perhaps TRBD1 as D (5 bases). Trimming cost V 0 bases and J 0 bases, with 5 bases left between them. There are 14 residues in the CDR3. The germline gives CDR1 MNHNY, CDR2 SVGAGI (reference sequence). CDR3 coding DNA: TGTGCCAGCAGTTACTCGACAGTGAACACTGAAGCTTTCTTT. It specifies CASSYSTVNTEAFF.

This CDR3 reads CASSLPGTGVISGYEQYF. For the CDR3, the DNA is TGTGCCAGCAGTCTCCCCGGGACAGGGGTAATTAGTGGTTACGAGCAGTACTTC. V and J are TRBV28 and TRBJ2-7; TRBD1 matches at 10 bases. The CDR3 covers 18 residues. With V trimmed by 5 bases and J by 4 bases, 17 bases remained unmatched. Germline-derived CDR1 and CDR2 are MDHEN and SYDVKM.

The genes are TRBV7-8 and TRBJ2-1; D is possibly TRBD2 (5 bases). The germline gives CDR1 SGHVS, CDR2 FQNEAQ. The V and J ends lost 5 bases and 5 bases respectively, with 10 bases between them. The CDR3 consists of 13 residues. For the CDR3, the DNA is TGTGCCAGCAGCCCCCGAGGGAACAATGAGCAGTTCTTC. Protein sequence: CASSPRGNNEQFF.

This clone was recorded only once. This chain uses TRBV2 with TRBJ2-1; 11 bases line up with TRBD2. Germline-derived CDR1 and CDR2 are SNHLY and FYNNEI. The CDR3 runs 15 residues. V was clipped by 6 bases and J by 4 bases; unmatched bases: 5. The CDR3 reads CASRAGTSGYNEQFF. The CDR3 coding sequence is TGTGCCAGCAGAGCCGGGACTAGCGGATACAATGAGCAGTTCTTC.

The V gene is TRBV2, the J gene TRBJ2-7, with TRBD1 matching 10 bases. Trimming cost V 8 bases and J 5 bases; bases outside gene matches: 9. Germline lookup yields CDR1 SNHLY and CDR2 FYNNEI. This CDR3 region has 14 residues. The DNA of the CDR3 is TGTGCCAGCCTTGGCGGACAGGGGGTGGACGAGCAGTACTTC. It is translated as CASLGGQGVDEQYF.

CDR3 residues: CASSQGGAREYEQYF. CDR3 nucleotide sequence: TGCGCCAGCAGCCAGGGGGGAGCTCGCGAATACGAGCAGTACTTC. V usage is TRBV4-1 and J usage is TRBJ2-7, with a weak D call TRBD2 (6 bases). V lost 3 bases and J 4 bases, leaving 16 bases between the germline ends. The CDR3 length is 15 residues. Germline V lookup: CDR1 MGHRA, CDR2 YSYEKL.

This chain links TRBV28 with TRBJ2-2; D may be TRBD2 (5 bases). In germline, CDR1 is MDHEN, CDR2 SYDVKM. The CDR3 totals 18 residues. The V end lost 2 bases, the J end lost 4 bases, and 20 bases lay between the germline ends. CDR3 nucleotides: TGTGCCAGCAGTTTAGGGCCTCGATCCGCGGGCCTCACCGGGGAGCTGTTTTTT. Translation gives CASSLGPRSAGLTGELFF. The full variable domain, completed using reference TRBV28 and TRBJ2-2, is DVKVTQSSRYLVKRTGEKVFLECVQDMDHENMFWYRQDPGLGLRLIYFSYDVKMKEKGDIPEGYSVSREKKERFSLILESASTNQTSMYLCASSLGPRSAGLTGELFFGEGSRLTVL.

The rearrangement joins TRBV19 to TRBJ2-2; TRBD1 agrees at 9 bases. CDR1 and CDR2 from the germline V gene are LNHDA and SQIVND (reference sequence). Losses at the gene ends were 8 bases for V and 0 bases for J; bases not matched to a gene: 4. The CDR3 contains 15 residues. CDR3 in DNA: TGTGCCAGTGTCGGGACAGGGCCGAACACCGGGGAGCTGTTTTTT. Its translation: CASVGTGPNTGELFF.

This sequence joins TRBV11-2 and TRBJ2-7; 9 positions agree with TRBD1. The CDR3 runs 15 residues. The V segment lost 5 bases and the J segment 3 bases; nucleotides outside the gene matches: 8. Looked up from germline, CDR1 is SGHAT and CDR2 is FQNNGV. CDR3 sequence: CASSLGTGYFYEQYF. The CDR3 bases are TGTGCCAGCAGCCTCGGGACAGGGTATTTCTACGAGCAGTACTTC.

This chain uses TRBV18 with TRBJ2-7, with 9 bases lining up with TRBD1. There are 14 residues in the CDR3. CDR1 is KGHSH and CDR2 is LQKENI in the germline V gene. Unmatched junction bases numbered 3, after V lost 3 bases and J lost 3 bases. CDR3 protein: CASSPGTGNYEQYF. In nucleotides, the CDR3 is TGTGCCAGCTCACCCGGGACAGGGAACTACGAGCAGTACTTC.